Listed below are T cell receptor beta chains from one sample, sequenced in a study of cytomegalovirus exposure and HLA in healthy donors. Only in-frame clones appear in the TCRdb table, and some are missing; sequencing was by immunoSEQ multiplex PCR. The sample has hundreds of thousands of clones, roughly 81% seen once. Sequenced sample: PBMCs. Receptors were obtained from a girl aged 2 to 10 in good health and CMV-seronegative. CDR3s include the opening cysteine and the closing phenylalanine or tryptophan. Fields, in order: D gene, V gene, clone size, J gene, CDR3 protein, CDR3 DNA. The D gene is left open where the match is weak. Not all rows give a size; the values are once, few, many and, for expanded clones, a class.

TRBD2	TRBV9	NA	TRBJ2-1	CASSVSGGSYNEQFF	TGTGCCAGCAGCGTTAGCGGGGGCTCCTACAATGAGCAGTTCTTC
TRBD1	TRBV18	NA	TRBJ1-5	CASSWTGDQPQHF	TGTGCCAGCTCCTGGACAGGGGATCAGCCCCAGCATTTT
TRBD1	TRBV6-5	once	TRBJ1-6	CASSYRDRGRSPLHF	TGTGCCAGCAGTTACCGGGACAGGGGGCGTTCACCCCTCCACTTT
NA	TRBV6-5	NA	TRBJ1-1	CASRQGMNTEAFF	TGTGCCAGCAGGCAGGGGATGAACACTGAAGCTTTCTTT
NA	TRBV30	once	TRBJ1-2	CAWSLEVRGYGYTF	TGTGCCTGGAGTCTCGAGGTACGGGGATATGGCTACACCTTC
NA	TRBV5-1	NA	TRBJ1-6	CASSLADSYSPLHF	TGCGCCAGCAGCTTGGCCGACAGCTATTCACCCCTCCACTTT
NA	TRBV2	NA	TRBJ1-5	CASTPESNQPQHF	TGTGCCAGCACCCCTGAGAGCAATCAGCCCCAGCATTTT
NA	TRBV29-1	once	TRBJ2-1	CSVEGLRGTGLSYNEQFF	TGCAGCGTTGAGGGTTTAAGGGGGACGGGCCTTTCCTACAATGAGCAGTTCTTC
TRBD1	TRBV6-5	NA	TRBJ1-1	CASSGGQGWETEAFF	TGTGCCAGCAGTGGGGGACAGGGGTGGGAGACTGAAGCTTTCTTT
TRBD1	TRBV2	NA	TRBJ2-7	CASRIGQGKNYEQYF	TGTGCCAGCAGGATAGGACAGGGTAAAAACTACGAGCAGTACTTC
NA	TRBV10-3	once	TRBJ2-7	CAISEASGTATYEQYF	TGTGCCATCAGTGAGGCTTCCGGGACTGCAACCTACGAGCAGTACTTC
TRBD1	TRBV6-5	NA	TRBJ2-5	CASSYTTGAKTQYF	TGTGCCAGCAGTTATACAACAGGGGCGAAGACCCAGTACTTC
NA	TRBV30	NA	TRBJ2-3	CARSKGLSTDTQYF	TGTGCCCGATCCAAGGGACTCAGCACAGATACGCAGTATTTT
TRBD1	TRBV6-5	NA	TRBJ2-7	CASSYSRPGQGYEQYF	TGTGCCAGCAGTTACTCGAGGCCGGGACAGGGCTACGAGCAGTACTTC